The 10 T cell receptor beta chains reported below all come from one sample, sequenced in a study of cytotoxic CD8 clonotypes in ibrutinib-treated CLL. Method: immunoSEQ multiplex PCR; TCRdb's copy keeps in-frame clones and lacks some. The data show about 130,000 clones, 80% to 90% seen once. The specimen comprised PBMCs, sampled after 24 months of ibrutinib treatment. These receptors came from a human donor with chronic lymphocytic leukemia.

CDR3 amino acids: CASSWTVGNQPQHF. The CDR3 nucleotides read TGTGCCAGCAGTTGGACAGTCGGCAATCAGCCCCAGCATTTT. V is TRBV28 and J is TRBJ1-5; perhaps TRBD1 as D (6 bases). Between the trimmed V and J ends, which lost 4 bases and 2 bases, there was a span of 9 bases. This CDR3 has 14 residues. The germline CDR1 and CDR2 sequences are MDHEN and SYDVKM.

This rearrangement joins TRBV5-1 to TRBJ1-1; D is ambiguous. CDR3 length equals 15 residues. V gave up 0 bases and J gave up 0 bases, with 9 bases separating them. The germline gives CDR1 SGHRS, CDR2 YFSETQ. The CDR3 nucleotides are TGCGCCAGCAGCTTGGCCATGCAGGTGAACACTGAAGCTTTCTTT. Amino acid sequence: CASSLAMQVNTEAFF.

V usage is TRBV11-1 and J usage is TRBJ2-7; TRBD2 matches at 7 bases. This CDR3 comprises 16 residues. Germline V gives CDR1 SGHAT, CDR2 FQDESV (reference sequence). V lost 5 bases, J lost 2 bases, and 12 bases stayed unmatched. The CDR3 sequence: CASSKPRLAVTYEQYF. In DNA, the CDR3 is TGTGCCAGCAGCAAACCCCGGCTAGCGGTAACCTACGAGCAGTACTTC.

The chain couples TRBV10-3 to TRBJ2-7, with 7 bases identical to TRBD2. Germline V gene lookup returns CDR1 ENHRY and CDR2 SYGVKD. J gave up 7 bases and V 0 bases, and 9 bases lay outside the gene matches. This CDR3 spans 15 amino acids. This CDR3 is CAISESGGDREEQYF. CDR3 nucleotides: TGTGCCATCAGTGAGTCGGGAGGGGATAGGGAAGAGCAGTACTTC.

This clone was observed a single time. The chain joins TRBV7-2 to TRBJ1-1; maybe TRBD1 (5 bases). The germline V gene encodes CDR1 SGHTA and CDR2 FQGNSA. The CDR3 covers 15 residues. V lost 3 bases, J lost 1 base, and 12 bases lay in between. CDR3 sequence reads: CASSLKGPKNTEAFF. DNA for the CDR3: TGTGCCAGCAGCTTGAAGGGACCGAAGAACACTGAAGCTTTCTTT. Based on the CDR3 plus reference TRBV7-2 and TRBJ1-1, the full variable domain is GAGVSQSPSNKVTEKGKDVELRCDPISGHTALYWYRQSLGQGLEFLIYFQGNSAPDKSGLPSDRFSAERTGGSVSTLTIQRTQQEDSAVYLCASSLKGPKNTEAFFGQGTRLTVV.

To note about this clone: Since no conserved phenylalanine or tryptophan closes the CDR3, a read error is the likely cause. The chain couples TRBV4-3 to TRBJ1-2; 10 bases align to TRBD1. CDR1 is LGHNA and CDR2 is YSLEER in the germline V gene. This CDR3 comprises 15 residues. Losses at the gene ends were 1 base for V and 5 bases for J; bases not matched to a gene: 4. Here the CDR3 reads CASSQGGQGKYGYTL. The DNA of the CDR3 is TGCGCCAGCAGCCAAGGGGGACAGGGGAAGTATGGCTACACCCTC.

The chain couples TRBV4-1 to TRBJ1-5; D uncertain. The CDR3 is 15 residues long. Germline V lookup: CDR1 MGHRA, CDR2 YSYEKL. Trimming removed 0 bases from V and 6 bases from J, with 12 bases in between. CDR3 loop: CASSQELEVGQPQHF. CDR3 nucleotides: TGCGCCAGCAGCCAAGAATTAGAGGTTGGTCAGCCCCAGCATTTT.

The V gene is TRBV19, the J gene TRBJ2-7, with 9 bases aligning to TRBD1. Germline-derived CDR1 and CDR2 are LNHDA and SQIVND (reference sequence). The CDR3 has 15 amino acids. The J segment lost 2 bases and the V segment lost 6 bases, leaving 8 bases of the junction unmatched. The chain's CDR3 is CASRETGTGPYEQYF. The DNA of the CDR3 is TGTGCCAGTAGAGAGACCGGGACAGGGCCCTACGAGCAGTACTTC.

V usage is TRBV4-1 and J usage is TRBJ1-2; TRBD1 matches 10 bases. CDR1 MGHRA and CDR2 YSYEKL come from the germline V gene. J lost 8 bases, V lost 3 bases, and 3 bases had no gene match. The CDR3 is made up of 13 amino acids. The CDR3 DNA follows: TGCGCCAGCAGCCACCGACAGGGGGCCGGCTACACCTTC. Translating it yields CASSHRQGAGYTF.

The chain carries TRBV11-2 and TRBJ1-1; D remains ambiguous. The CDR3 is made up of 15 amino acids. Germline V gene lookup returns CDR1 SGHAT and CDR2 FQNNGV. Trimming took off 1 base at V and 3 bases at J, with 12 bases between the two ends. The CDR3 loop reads CASSLAPASDTEAFF. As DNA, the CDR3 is TGTGCCAGCAGCTTAGCCCCCGCCTCGGACACTGAAGCTTTCTTT.